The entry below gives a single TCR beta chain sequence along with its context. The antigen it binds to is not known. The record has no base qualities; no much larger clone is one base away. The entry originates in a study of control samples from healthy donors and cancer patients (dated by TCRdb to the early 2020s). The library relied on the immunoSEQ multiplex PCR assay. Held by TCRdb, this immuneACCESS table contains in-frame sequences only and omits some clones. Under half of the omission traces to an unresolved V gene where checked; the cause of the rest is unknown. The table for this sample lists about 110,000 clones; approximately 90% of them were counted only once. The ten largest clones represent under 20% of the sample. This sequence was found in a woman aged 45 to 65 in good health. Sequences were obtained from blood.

The CDR3 reads CASSYADRPETQYF. The DNA sequence is TGCGCCAGCAGCTACGCCGACAGGCCCGAGACCCAGTACTTC. The chain employs TRBV5-1 and TRBJ2-5; TRBD1 could be the D gene, as 6 bases match. The V end loses 3 bases and the J end loses 5 bases, and a stretch of 14 bases separates them. Reading the germline V gene gives CDR1 SGHRS and CDR2 YFSETQ. The CDR3 contains 14 residues, cysteine and phenylalanine counted. The only DNA kept is the CDR3, 42 bases in frame from the first base.